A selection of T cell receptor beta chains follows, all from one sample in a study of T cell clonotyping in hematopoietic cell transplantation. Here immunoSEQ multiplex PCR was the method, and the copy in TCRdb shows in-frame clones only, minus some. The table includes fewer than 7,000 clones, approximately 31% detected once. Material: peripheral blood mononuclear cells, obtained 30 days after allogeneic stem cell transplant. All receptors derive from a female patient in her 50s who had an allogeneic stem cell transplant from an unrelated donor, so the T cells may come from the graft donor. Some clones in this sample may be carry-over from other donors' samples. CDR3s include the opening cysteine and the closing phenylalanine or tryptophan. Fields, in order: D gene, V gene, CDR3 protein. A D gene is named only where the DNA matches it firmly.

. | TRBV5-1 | CASSRGGGPFEQYF
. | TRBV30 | CAWSEGGWTEAFF
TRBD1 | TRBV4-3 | CASSQSRGVTNEKLFF
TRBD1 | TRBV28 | CASSLQGAGGYTF
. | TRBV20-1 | CTMGYTEAFF
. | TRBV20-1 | CSGGGNYGYTF
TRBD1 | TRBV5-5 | CASSYRGLVTEAFF
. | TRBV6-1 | CASSVSAGQPQHF
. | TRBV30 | CAWSVRELGIETQYF
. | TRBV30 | CAWSRGTGELFF
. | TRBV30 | CAWSVMTISGNTIYF
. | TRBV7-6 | CASSLETGAYNEQFF
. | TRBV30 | CAWSVEDLDTQYF
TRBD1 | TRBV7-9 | CASSSRDRGDREQYF
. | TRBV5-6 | CASSLVPGLGYTF
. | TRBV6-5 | CASSYAQSEAFF
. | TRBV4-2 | CASSQDDQSSYNSPLHF
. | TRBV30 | CAWIGGRGAGYTF
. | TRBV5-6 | CASSFGLRPTDNTQYF
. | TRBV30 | CAWSVNGLPLFF
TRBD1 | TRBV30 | CAWRTGVNYEQYF
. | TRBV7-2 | CASSFLRTDNSPLHF
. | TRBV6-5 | CASSYSKGGETQYF
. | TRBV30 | CAWSAGYSYEQYF
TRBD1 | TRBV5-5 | CASSDRTGAYEQYF
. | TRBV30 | CAWSVGAGRIEGYTF
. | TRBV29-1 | CSVVSQASGANVLTF
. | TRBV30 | CAWSGGLRQPQHF